Shown below are 13 T cell receptor beta chains from a single sample sequenced in a study of regulatory dendritic cells for organ transplantation. The method was immunoSEQ multiplex PCR; TCRdb's version includes in-frame clones alone and lacks a portion of them. The sample carries approximately 35,000 clones, roughly 91% recorded once. Specimen: naive CD4+ T cells from blood. Noted subset: CD45RA+ naive T cells. All receptors come from a human donor in good health.

This chain uses TRBV4-1 with TRBJ2-1; 7 bases fit TRBD2. V shed 5 bases and J 0 bases; nucleotides not matched to a gene: 10. CDR1 is MGHRA and CDR2 is YSYEKL in the germline V gene. This CDR3 comprises 17 residues. The CDR3 DNA reads TGCGCCAGCAGCGCCCGGCCCCTAGCGGTCTCCTACAATGAGCAGTTCTTC. Protein: CASSARPLAVSYNEQFF.

This clone was counted between two and nine times. This chain connects TRBV7-9 to TRBJ1-1; no firm D call. The CDR3 consists of 9 residues. CDR1 is SEHNR and CDR2 is FQNEAQ in the germline V gene (reference sequence). V lost 10 bases and J 11 bases, leaving 11 bases between the germline ends. CDR3 nucleotide sequence: TGTGCCAACTGGGCACGGGCTTTCTTT. Translated: CANWARAFF.

The V call is TRBV23-1, the J call TRBJ2-5, with D uncertain. TRBV23-1 is classed as an ORF, of uncertain function. The CDR3 contains 15 residues. The germline V and J ends were trimmed by 7 bases and 4 bases, with 19 bases remaining between them. The chain's CDR3 is CASTNRHLGLETQYF. CDR3 nucleotides: TGCGCCAGCACCAACAGACATTTGGGGTTAGAGACCCAGTACTTC.

This clone has a single count. The chain joins TRBV11-2 to TRBJ1-1; TRBD1 is a possible D gene (5 bases). This CDR3 spans 13 amino acids. Between the trimmed V and J ends, which lost 2 bases and 6 bases, there was a span of 10 bases. Germline CDR1 SGHAT, CDR2 FQNNGV. The CDR3 DNA follows: TGTGCCAGCAGCTTACCCGGGACGCCTGAAGCTTTCTTT. Protein sequence: CASSLPGTPEAFF.

The chain joins TRBV21-1 to TRBJ2-7; the table assigns TRBD1, which was not confirmed against the DNA. TRBV21-1 is flagged as a pseudogene. CDR3 length: 13 residues. This CDR3 reads CASSKTLRHKQYF. The DNA for the CDR3 is TGTGCCAGCAGCAAAACCTTGAGACACAAGCAGTACTTC.

The chain employs TRBV6-1 and TRBJ2-1; 10 bases are a match to TRBD2. This CDR3 region has 16 residues. Germline values: CDR1 MNHNS, CDR2 SASEGT. V trimming: 4 bases; J trimming: 4 bases; junction bases outside the gene matches: 7. Written as DNA, the CDR3 is TGTGCCAGCAGTGTTGGACTAGCGGTAGATTACAATGAGCAGTTCTTC. Its translation is CASSVGLAVDYNEQFF.

The CDR3 sequence is CASIFIRDRADFYNSNQPQHF. The DNA of the CDR3 is TGTGCCAGTATTTTTATCCGGGACAGGGCCGATTTCTATAATAGCAATCAGCCCCAGCATTTT. The chain has TRBV19 and TRBJ1-5, with 9 bases that match TRBD1. CDR1 and CDR2 from the germline V gene are LNHDA and SQIVND (reference sequence). The CDR3 totals 21 residues. V was clipped by 7 bases and J by 0 bases; unmatched bases: 22.

This clone occurred once. The chain combines TRBV9 with TRBJ2-7; a weak D match, TRBD2 (6 bases). Germline loops: CDR1 SGDLS, CDR2 YYNGEE. This CDR3 is built from 17 residues. Trimming took off 0 bases at V and 5 bases at J, with 21 bases between the two ends. The CDR3 spells CASSVAESGRGIDEQYF. As DNA, the CDR3 is TGTGCCAGCAGCGTAGCAGAGTCCGGGAGAGGGATTGACGAGCAGTACTTC.

The chain is built from TRBV7-3 and TRBJ1-1; unclear D gene. Deletions cut 0 bases from V and 0 bases from J, with 5 bases between. This CDR3 has 14 amino acids. Per the germline V gene, CDR1 is SGHTA and CDR2 is FQGTGA. The CDR3 DNA reads as TGTGCCAGCAGCTTAACTGGGTTGAACACTGAAGCTTTCTTT. This gives the protein CASSLTGLNTEAFF.

V is TRBV4-3 and J is TRBJ2-7; possibly TRBD1 or TRBD2 for D (5 bases each). Germline CDR1 LGHNA, CDR2 YSLEER. This CDR3 contains 17 residues. The ends were cut back, 0 bases at V and 4 bases at J, with 19 bases in the middle. The CDR3 nucleotides read TGCGCCAGCAGCCAAGATTTTGGGACCCCCGTGGGATACGAGCAGTACTTC. Protein: CASSQDFGTPVGYEQYF.

V is TRBV29-1 and J is TRBJ2-7, with unresolved D. V shed 6 bases and J shed 0 bases, with 15 bases lying between them. Per germline, CDR1 SQVTM and CDR2 ANQGSEA. The CDR3 is 14 amino acids. The CDR3 DNA reads TGCAGCGTCGTCACAGCAGTGAGCTCCTACGAGCAGTACTTC. As protein: CSVVTAVSSYEQYF.

The rearrangement links TRBV5-1 to TRBJ2-3; D is unclear. V shed 3 bases and J shed 6 bases, with 26 bases lying between them. The CDR3 contains 18 residues. Per germline, CDR1 SGHRS and CDR2 YFSETQ. The CDR3 loop is CASSYEGPTPITSDTQYF. The CDR3 bases are TGCGCCAGCAGCTACGAAGGACCGACCCCAATTACCTCCGATACGCAGTATTTT.

V is TRBV4-2 and J is TRBJ1-1, with no clear D. V was pared by 0 bases and J by 4 bases, with 12 bases between. The CDR3 covers 15 residues. CDR1 LGHNA and CDR2 YNFKEQ come from the germline V gene. The CDR3 DNA reads TGTGCCAGCAGCCAAGAAAGGGTAGGGCGCACTGAAGCTTTCTTT. Protein: CASSQERVGRTEAFF.